This TCR beta chain came from a study of blood T cell repertoires in COVID-19. Background on the study: Nucleic acid was either cDNA or gDNA, and it came from T cells, B-cell-depleted T cells, or PBMCs.

The CDR3 is 15 amino acids. With V trimmed by 0 bases and J by 9 bases, 9 bases remained unmatched. Germline CDR1 SGHAT, CDR2 FQNNGV. Authors' methods: It was from reference gene primer amplification that nucleated cell counts were estimated. TCRdb keeps only in-frame clones here, not all; method: immunoSEQ multiplex PCR. For V, J and clone size, that table is used; D and trimming come from the DNA. This repertoire shows roughly 200,000 clones, 80% to 90% found once; its top ten account for roughly 5%. The chain employs TRBV11-2 and TRBJ2-5; 8 bases match TRBD2. Sequencing used peripheral blood. This TCR was sampled from a woman at least 80 years old with acute or convalescent COVID-19. The chain's CDR3 is CASSLENPGGMAQYF. The CDR3, as DNA: TGTGCCAGCAGCTTAGAGAATCCGGGAGGGATGGCCCAGTACTTC.